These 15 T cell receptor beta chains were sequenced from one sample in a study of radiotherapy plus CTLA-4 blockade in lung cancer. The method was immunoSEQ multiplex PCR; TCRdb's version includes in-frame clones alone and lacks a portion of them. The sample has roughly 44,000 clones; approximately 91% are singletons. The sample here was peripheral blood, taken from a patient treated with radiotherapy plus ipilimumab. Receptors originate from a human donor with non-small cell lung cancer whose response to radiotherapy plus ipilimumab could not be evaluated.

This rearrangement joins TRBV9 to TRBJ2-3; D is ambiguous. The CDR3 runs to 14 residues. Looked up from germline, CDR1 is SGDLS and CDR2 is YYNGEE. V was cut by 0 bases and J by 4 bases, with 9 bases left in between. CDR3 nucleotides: TGTGCCAGCAGCGTAGGTCCTCCGGCAGATACGCAGTATTTT. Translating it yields CASSVGPPADTQYF.

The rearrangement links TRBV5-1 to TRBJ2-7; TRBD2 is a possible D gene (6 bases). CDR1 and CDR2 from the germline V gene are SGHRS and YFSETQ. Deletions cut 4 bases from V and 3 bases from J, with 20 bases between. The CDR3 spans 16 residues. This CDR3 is CASSQEWFGSHYEQYF. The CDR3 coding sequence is TGCGCCAGCAGCCAGGAGTGGTTCGGGAGCCACTACGAGCAGTACTTC.

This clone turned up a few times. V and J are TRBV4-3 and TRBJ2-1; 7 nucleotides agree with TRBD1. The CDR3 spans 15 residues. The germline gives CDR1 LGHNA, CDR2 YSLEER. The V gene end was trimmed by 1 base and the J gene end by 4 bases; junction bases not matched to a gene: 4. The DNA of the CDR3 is TGCGCCAGCAGCCAAGGCGAGGGACAGTACAATGAGCAGTTCTTC. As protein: CASSQGEGQYNEQFF.

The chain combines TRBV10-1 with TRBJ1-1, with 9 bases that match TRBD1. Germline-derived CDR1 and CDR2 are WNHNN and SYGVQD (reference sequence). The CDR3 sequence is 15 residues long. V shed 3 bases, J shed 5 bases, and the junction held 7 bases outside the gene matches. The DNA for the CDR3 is TGCGCCAGCAGTGAACAGGGGGCAGCTCGGACTGAAGCTTTCTTT. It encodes CASSEQGAARTEAFF.

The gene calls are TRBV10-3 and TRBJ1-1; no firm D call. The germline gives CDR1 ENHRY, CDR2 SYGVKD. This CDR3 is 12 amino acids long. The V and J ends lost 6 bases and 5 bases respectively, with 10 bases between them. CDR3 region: CAIREAGTEAFF. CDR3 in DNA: TGTGCCATCAGAGAGGCGGGAACTGAAGCTTTCTTT.

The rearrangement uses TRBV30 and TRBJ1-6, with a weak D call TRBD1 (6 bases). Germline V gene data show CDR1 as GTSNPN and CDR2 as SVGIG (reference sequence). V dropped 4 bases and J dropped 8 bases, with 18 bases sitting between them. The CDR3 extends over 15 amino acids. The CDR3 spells CAWTLLQGRDSPLHF. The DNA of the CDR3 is TGTGCCTGGACCCTTCTACAGGGACGGGATTCACCCCTCCACTTT.

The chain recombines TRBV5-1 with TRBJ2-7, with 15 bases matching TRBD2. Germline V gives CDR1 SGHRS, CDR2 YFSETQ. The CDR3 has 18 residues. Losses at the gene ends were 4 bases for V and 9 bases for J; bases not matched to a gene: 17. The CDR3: CASSSGTSGGPSYWVQYF. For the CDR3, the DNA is TGCGCCAGCAGCAGCGGGACTAGCGGGGGGCCTTCCTACTGGGTGCAGTACTTC.

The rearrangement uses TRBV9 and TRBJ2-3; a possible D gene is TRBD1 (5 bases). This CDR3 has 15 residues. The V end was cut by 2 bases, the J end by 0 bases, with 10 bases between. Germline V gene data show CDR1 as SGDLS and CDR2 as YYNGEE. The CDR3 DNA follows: TGTGCCAGCAGCGTGACGACAGTTAGCACAGATACGCAGTATTTT. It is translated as CASSVTTVSTDTQYF.

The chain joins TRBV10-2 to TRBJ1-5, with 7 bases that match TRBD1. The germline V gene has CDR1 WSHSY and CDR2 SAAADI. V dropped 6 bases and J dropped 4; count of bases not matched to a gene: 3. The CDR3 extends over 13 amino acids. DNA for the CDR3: TGCGCCAGCAGCTTACAGGGGAATCAGCCCCAGCATTTT. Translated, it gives CASSLQGNQPQHF.

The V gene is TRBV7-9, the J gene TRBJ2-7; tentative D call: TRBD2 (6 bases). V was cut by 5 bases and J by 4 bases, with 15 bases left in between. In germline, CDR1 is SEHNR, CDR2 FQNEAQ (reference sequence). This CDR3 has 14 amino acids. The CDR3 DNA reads TGTGCCAGCAGCCCTATTAGCGGCCAATACGAGCAGTACTTC. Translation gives CASSPISGQYEQYF. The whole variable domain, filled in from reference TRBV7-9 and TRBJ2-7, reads DTGVSQNPRHKITKRGQNVTFRCDPISEHNRLYWYRQTLGQGPEFLTYFQNEAQLEKSRLLSDRFSAERPKGSFSTLEIQRTEQGDSAMYLCASSPISGQYEQYFGPGTRLTVT.

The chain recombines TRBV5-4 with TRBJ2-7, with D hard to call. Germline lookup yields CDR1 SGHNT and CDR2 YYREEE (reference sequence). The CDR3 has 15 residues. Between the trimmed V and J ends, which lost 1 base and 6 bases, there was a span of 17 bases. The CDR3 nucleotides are TGTGCCAGCAGCTTGCGTCCCACAGTACTCGGCGAGCAGTACTTC. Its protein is CASSLRPTVLGEQYF.

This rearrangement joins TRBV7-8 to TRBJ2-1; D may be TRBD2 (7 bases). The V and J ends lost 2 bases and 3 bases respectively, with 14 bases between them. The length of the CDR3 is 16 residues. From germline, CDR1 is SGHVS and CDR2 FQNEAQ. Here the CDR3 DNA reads TGTGCCAGCAGCTTACGGGGGGTGGACAGCTACAATGAGCAGTTCTTC. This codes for CASSLRGVDSYNEQFF.

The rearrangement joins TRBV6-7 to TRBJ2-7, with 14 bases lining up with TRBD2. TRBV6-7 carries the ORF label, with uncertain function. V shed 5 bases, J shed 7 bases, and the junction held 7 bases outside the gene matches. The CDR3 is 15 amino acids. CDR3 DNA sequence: TGTGCCAGCAGTACGGGACTAGCGGGAGAGTTGGAGCAGTACTTC. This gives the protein CASSTGLAGELEQYF.

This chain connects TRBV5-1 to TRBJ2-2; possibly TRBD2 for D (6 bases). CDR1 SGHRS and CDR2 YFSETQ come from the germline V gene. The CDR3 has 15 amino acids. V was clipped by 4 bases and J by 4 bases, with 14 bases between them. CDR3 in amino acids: CASSGGTQTTGELFF. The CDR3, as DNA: TGCGCCAGCAGCGGGGGGACTCAGACCACCGGGGAGCTGTTTTTT.

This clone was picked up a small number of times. The CDR3 DNA sequence: TGCGCCAGCAGACCAGGGGCGCATTCATCAGATACGCAGTATTTT. Translation: CASRPGAHSSDTQYF. This rearrangement joins TRBV5-1 to TRBJ2-3, with D maybe TRBD1 (6 bases). V was trimmed by 5 bases and J by 4 bases, leaving 17 bases between them. CDR1 SGHRS and CDR2 YFSETQ come from the germline V gene. The CDR3 length is 15 residues.